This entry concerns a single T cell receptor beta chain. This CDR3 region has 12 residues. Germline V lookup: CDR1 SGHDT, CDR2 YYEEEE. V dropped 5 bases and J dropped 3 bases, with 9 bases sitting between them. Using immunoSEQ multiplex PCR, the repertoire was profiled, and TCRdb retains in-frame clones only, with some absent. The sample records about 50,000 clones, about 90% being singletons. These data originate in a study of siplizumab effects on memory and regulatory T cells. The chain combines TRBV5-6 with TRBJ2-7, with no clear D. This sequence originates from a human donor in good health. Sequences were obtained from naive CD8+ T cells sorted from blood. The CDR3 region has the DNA TGTGCCAGCAGTTCGAACCACTACGAGCAGTACTTC. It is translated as CASSSNHYEQYF.